Below are 26 T cell receptor beta chains sequenced from a single sample in a study of cytomegalovirus exposure and HLA in healthy donors. The study ran its PCR with 60 Vbeta and 13 Jbeta primers. Only in-frame clones appear in the TCRdb table, and some are missing; sequencing was by immunoSEQ multiplex PCR. The repertoire holds about 120,000 clones, with 80% to 90% as singletons. Input material: PBMCs. Receptors originate from a woman between 35 and 50 years old in good health and CMV-seropositive.

The rearrangement uses TRBV7-2 and TRBJ1-2, with a weak D call TRBD1 (5 bases). Germline CDR1 is SGHTA and CDR2 is FQGNSA. The V end lost 5 bases, the J end lost 1 base, and 11 bases lay between the germline ends. CDR3 length equals 14 residues. The CDR3 sequence is CASSRRGVNYGYTF. CDR3 nucleotides: TGTGCCAGCAGCCGCCGGGGGGTTAACTATGGCTACACCTTC.

The chain joins TRBV6-4 to TRBJ2-7; TRBD1 matches 8 bases. The CDR3 has 15 amino acids. Germline V gene data show CDR1 as MRHNA and CDR2 as SNTAGT. Trimming took 4 bases from V and 2 from J; bases not matched to a gene: 7. CDR3 in amino acids: CASSVQPGGTYEQYF. The CDR3 DNA reads TGTGCCAGCAGTGTTCAACCAGGGGGCACCTACGAGCAGTACTTC.

V usage is TRBV11-2 and J usage is TRBJ2-1; TRBD2 aligns across 10 bases. The germline gives CDR1 SGHAT, CDR2 FQNNGV. CDR3 size: 15 residues. The V gene end was trimmed by 5 bases and the J gene end by 6 bases; junction bases not matched to a gene: 7. The CDR3 DNA is TGTGCCAGCAGCCCCAAGCGGGAGGGCCGCAATGAGCAGTTCTTC. This sequence encodes CASSPKREGRNEQFF.

The rearrangement uses TRBV25-1 and TRBJ2-7, with a possible D match to TRBD2 (5 bases). The ends were cut back, 3 bases at V and 2 bases at J, with 14 bases in the middle. CDR1 and CDR2 from the germline V gene are MGHDK and SYGVNS. This CDR3 has 15 amino acids. The chain's CDR3 is CASSEGAGSPYEQYF. CDR3 in DNA: TGTGCCAGCAGTGAGGGTGCGGGCAGCCCCTACGAGCAGTACTTC.

J is TRBJ2-7 and V is TRBV7-9, with 8 bases aligning to TRBD1. The V gene's germline CDR1 is SEHNR and CDR2 FQNEAQ (reference sequence). V shed 5 bases and J 5 bases; nucleotides not matched to a gene: 5. This CDR3 contains 13 residues. CDR3 region: CASSTRTGNEQYF. In nucleotides, the CDR3 is TGTGCCAGCAGCACCCGGACAGGGAACGAGCAGTACTTC.

The chain combines TRBV12-5 with TRBJ1-1; 8 bases line up with TRBD1. The CDR3 loop spans 15 amino acids. Trimming removed 4 bases from V and 3 bases from J; junction bases left unmatched: 7. The germline V gene has CDR1 LGHNT and CDR2 FRNRAP. The DNA of the CDR3 is TGTGCTAGTGGTTATCTGACAGGGGTGGACACTGAAGCTTTCTTT. It is translated as CASGYLTGVDTEAFF.

This clone was seen just once. This chain links TRBV7-9 with TRBJ1-1; tentatively, D is TRBD1 (5 bases). CDR3 size: 12 residues. The germline V gene has CDR1 SEHNR and CDR2 FQNEAQ (reference sequence). The ends were cut back, 9 bases at V and 7 bases at J, with 15 bases in the middle. Here the CDR3 DNA reads TGTGCCAGTAGTTGGACACAAGGTGAAGCTTTCTTT. This gives the protein CASSWTQGEAFF.

The V gene is TRBV6-1, the J gene TRBJ2-7; 10 nucleotides match TRBD2. CDR3 length: 15 residues. The V and J ends lost 1 base and 4 bases, in that order; junction bases with no gene match: 4. The germline V gene encodes CDR1 MNHNS and CDR2 SASEGT. Here the CDR3 DNA reads TGTGCCAGCAGTGAAGTTCTAGCGGGAGCATACGAGCAGTACTTC. It codes for CASSEVLAGAYEQYF.

This rearrangement joins TRBV28 to TRBJ2-7; D not resolved. The CDR3 is 15 residues long. Germline CDR1 is MDHEN and CDR2 is SYDVKM. Trimming shortened V by 3 bases and J by 2 bases, and 14 bases separated the two germline ends. In nucleotides, the CDR3 is TGTGCCAGCAGTTTTCAGAGACACGACCCCTACGAGCAGTACTTC. Translating gives CASSFQRHDPYEQYF.

This clone was seen more than once but under ten times. The chain uses TRBV6-6 and TRBJ2-1, with a possible D match to TRBD1 (6 bases). The V end lost 0 bases, the J end lost 8 bases, and 11 bases lay between the germline ends. CDR1 MNHNY and CDR2 SVGAGI come from the germline V gene (reference sequence). The CDR3 runs to 14 residues. CDR3 nucleotide sequence: TGTGCCAGCAGTTACTCTGCAGGGGCAGATGAGCAGTTCTTC. It specifies CASSYSAGADEQFF.

This chain's CDR3 is CASSTERELNTEAFF. DNA of the CDR3: TGTGCCAGTAGTACCGAGAGGGAACTGAACACTGAAGCTTTCTTT. The V and J genes are TRBV19 and TRBJ1-1; D gene ambiguous. The CDR3 length is 15 residues. Germline V gene sequence: CDR1 LNHDA, CDR2 SQIVND (reference sequence). The V and J ends lost 4 bases and 0 bases respectively, with 12 bases between them. Complete variable domain (other parts from reference TRBV19 and TRBJ1-1): DGGITQSPKYLFRKEGQNVTLSCEQNLNHDAMYWYRQDPGQGLRLIYYSQIVNDFQKGDIAEGYSVSREKKESFPLTVTSAQKNPTAFYLCASSTERELNTEAFFGQGTRLTVV.

The chain is built from TRBV6-1 and TRBJ2-7, with TRBD1 identical over 7 bases. Looked up from germline, CDR1 is MNHNS and CDR2 is SASEGT. The V and J ends lost 6 bases and 4 bases, in that order; junction bases with no gene match: 12. This CDR3 region has 15 residues. In nucleotides, the CDR3 is TGTGCCAGCAGCCCGACAGGGTCCGGACATTACGAGCAGTACTTC. Translated, it gives CASSPTGSGHYEQYF.

The V gene is TRBV27, the J gene TRBJ2-1, with D possibly matching TRBD2 (6 bases). The V gene's germline CDR1 is MNHEY and CDR2 SMNVEV (reference sequence). This CDR3 comprises 15 residues. V shed 8 bases and J shed 8 bases, with 22 bases lying between them. CDR3 coding DNA: TGTGCCAGCGCGGTTTCCGGGAGCAGAAACGATGAGCAGTTCTTC. Protein: CASAVSGSRNDEQFF.

The chain recombines TRBV11-2 with TRBJ1-2; D uncertain. The CDR3 has 12 amino acids. V lost 2 bases, J lost 7 bases, and 8 bases lay in between. Germline V gene lookup returns CDR1 SGHAT and CDR2 FQNNGV. CDR3 in amino acids: CASSLRWAGYTF. In DNA form, the CDR3 reads TGTGCCAGCAGCTTAAGGTGGGCTGGCTACACCTTC.

V gene TRBV2 combines with J gene TRBJ2-1; 7 bases map to TRBD2. This CDR3 spans 15 amino acids. CDR1 SNHLY and CDR2 FYNNEI come from the germline V gene. Trimming cost V 10 bases and J 7 bases; bases outside gene matches: 16. CDR3 DNA sequence: TGTGCCACCAAAGGGAGTGGCGGGAGTTGGAATGAGCAGTTCTTC. Translating gives CATKGSGGSWNEQFF. The complete variable domain, with remaining parts taken from reference TRBV2 and TRBJ2-1, reads EPEVTQTPSHQVTQMGQEVILRCVPISNHLYFYWYRQILGQKVEFLVSFYNNEISEKSEIFDDQFSVERPDGSNFTLKIRSTKLEDSAMYFCATKGSGGSWNEQFFGPGTRLTVL.

Only a few counts were recorded for this clone. V and J are TRBV2 and TRBJ1-2; no clear D. V lost 8 bases, J lost 1 base, and 8 bases lay in between. Germline V gives CDR1 SNHLY, CDR2 FYNNEI. The CDR3 has 12 amino acids. The CDR3 sequence: CASHRINYGYTF. The CDR3 DNA sequence: TGTGCCAGCCACAGAATTAACTATGGCTACACCTTC.

The genes are TRBV2 and TRBJ2-7; tentatively, D is TRBD2 (6 bases). The V gene lost 3 bases and the J gene lost 2 bases, with 14 bases spanning the gap. Germline V gene sequence: CDR1 SNHLY, CDR2 FYNNEI. The CDR3 length is 15 residues. CDR3 bases: TGTGCCAGCAGTGAGGGTGGCGGGACCCCCTACGAGCAGTACTTC. Residues: CASSEGGGTPYEQYF.

The rearrangement links TRBV9 to TRBJ1-5; 7 bases are shared with TRBD1. Germline CDR1 SGDLS, CDR2 YYNGEE. V gave up 4 bases and J gave up 1 base; unmatched junction bases: 5. The length of the CDR3 is 15 residues. CDR3 amino acids: CASSLTGTSNQPQHF. The CDR3 nucleotides read TGTGCCAGCAGCCTGACAGGGACCAGCAATCAGCCCCAGCATTTT.

The table lists this clone with a few counts. The chain carries TRBV29-1 and TRBJ2-1; 11 positions match TRBD2. Looked up from germline, CDR1 is SQVTM and CDR2 is ANQGSEA. V was clipped by 3 bases and J by 7 bases; unmatched bases: 5. This CDR3 spans 14 amino acids. This chain's CDR3 is CSVDSGRAGNEQFF. CDR3 DNA sequence: TGCAGCGTTGATAGCGGGAGGGCCGGAAATGAGCAGTTCTTC.

The chain recombines TRBV2 with TRBJ2-7, with a tentative D call TRBD1 (6 bases). Trimming left V 2 bases short and J 7 bases short, with 12 bases between. Germline V gene data show CDR1 as SNHLY and CDR2 as FYNNEI. This CDR3 region has 13 residues. CDR3 DNA sequence: TGTGCCAGCAGTGAACAGGGGATGGGGGAGCAGTACTTC. The encoded protein is CASSEQGMGEQYF.

This clone appeared a few times. This chain joins TRBV15 and TRBJ2-3; 9 bases agree with TRBD2. Per the germline V gene, CDR1 is LNHNV and CDR2 is YYDKDF (reference sequence). The CDR3 has 13 amino acids. With 8 bases clipped from V and 1 base from J, the junction kept 1 base outside the gene matches. In DNA, the CDR3 is TGTGCCACCGGCGGGAGGGGCACAGATACGCAGTATTTT. Its translation is CATGGRGTDTQYF.

This rearrangement joins TRBV19 to TRBJ1-1; TRBD1 agrees at 7 bases. Germline V gene sequence: CDR1 LNHDA, CDR2 SQIVND (reference sequence). J gave up 11 bases and V 1 base, and 4 bases lay outside the gene matches. This CDR3 has 12 amino acids. In DNA, the CDR3 is TGTGCCAGTAGTATAGGAGGGGGCGACGCTTTCTTT. Amino acid sequence: CASSIGGGDAFF.

The CDR3: CASSPPSGQETQYF. CDR3 nucleotides: TGTGCCAGCTCACCCCCGTCAGGACAAGAGACCCAGTACTTC. This chain links TRBV18 with TRBJ2-5, with D hard to call. The CDR3 spans 14 residues. Between the trimmed V and J ends, which lost 3 bases and 2 bases, there was a span of 10 bases. Germline V CDR1 and CDR2: KGHSH, LQKENI.

In nucleotides, the CDR3 is TGTGCCAGCAGCCCCCTAGAGAGTAGCGAGAACTACAATGAGCAGTTCTTC. Residues: CASSPLESSENYNEQFF. This sequence joins TRBV28 and TRBJ2-1; weak D call: TRBD2 (5 bases). Germline-derived CDR1 and CDR2 are MDHEN and SYDVKM. Trimming removed 6 bases at V and 3 bases at J, with 21 bases between. CDR3 length: 17 residues.

The chain carries TRBV11-1 and TRBJ2-2; 8 bases are a match to TRBD2. J lost 0 bases, V lost 1 base, and 7 bases had no gene match. Germline V lookup: CDR1 SGHAT, CDR2 FQDESV (reference sequence). The CDR3 has 18 residues. DNA for the CDR3: TGTGCCAGCAGCTTAGAACTAGCGGTTAAAGCGAACACCGGGGAGCTGTTTTTT. It translates to CASSLELAVKANTGELFF.

This chain links TRBV29-1 with TRBJ1-2, with 8 bases identical to TRBD1. V lost 3 bases and J lost 3; bases outside the gene matches: 6. The CDR3 is 14 residues long. Germline V gene sequence: CDR1 SQVTM, CDR2 ANQGSEA. CDR3 sequence: CSVDAGGKDYGYTF. The CDR3 bases are TGCAGCGTTGACGCAGGGGGCAAGGACTATGGCTACACCTTC.